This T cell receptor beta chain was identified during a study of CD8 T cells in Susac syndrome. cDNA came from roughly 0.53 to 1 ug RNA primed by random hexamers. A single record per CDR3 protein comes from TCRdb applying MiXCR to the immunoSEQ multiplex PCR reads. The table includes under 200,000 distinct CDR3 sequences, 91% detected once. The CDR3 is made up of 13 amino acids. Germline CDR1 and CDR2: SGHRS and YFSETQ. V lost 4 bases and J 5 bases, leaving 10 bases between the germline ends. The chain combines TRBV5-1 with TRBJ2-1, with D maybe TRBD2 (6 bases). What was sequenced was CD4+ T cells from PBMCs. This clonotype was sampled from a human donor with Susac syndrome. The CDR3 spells CASSVLANNEQFF. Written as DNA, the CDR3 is TGCGCCAGCAGCGTACTAGCTAACAATGAGCAGTTCTTC.